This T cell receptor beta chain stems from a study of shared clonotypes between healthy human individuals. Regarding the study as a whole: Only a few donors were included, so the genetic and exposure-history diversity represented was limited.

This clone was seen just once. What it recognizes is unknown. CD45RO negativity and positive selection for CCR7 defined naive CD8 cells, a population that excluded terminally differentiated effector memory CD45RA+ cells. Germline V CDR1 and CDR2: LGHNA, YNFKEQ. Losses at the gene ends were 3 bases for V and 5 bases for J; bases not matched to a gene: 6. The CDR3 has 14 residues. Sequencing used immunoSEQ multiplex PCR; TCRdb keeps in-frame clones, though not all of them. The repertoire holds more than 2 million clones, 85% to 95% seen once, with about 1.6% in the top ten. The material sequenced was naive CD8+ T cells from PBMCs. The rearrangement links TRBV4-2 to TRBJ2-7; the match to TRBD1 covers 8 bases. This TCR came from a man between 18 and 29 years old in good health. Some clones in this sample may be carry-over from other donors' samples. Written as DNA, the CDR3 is TGTGCCAGCAGCCAGATTGGACAGGGCGACGAGCAGTACTTC. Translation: CASSQIGQGDEQYF.